This TCR beta chain was captured in a study of regulatory dendritic cells for organ transplantation (dated by TCRdb to the late 2010s). Context from the whole study: To make regulatory dendritic cells, monocytes were cultured with vitamin D3 on days 0 and 4 and with IL-10 on day 4. On day 6, LPS was added to the DC cultures to test how the DCs responded to a strong maturation-inducing agent. TCRbeta repertoires were sequenced from sorted naive and memory CD4+ and CD8+ T cells before and after allostimulation with regulatory or mature dendritic cells.

Concerning this clone itself: Its antigen remains undetermined. Base quality data are lacking; no much larger clone is found one base away.

Sorted T cell subsets were CFSE-labeled and co-cultured for roughly 5 days with allogeneic regulatory or mature dendritic cells at a 1:10 DC:T ratio. FACS was used to sort CD4+ or CD8+ cells into naive T cells, defined as CD45RA+, and memory T cells, defined as CD45RO+. T cells for TCR sequencing came from a couple of healthy control subjects. The Qiagen DNeasy Blood & Tissue Kit was used to extract genomic DNA. The full study reports these points: Highly diverse repertoires were observed in naive CD4+ and CD8+ T cells, whereas lower diversity was observed in memory cells, and the most oligoclonal repertoires were found in memory CD8+ cells. Only a couple of subjects were sequenced, and the authors noted considerable between-individual heterogeneity in the alloreactive memory CD8+ T cell pool. In both subjects, allostimulation led to expansion of memory CD8+ clones, though the expansion induced by regulatory dendritic cells appeared to be more limited than that induced by mature dendritic cells. Of the resting subsets, memory CD8+ T cells had the largest number of alloreactive TCR clonotypes.

A multiplexed two-step PCR with Vbeta-specific forward primers and Jbeta-specific reverse primers was used to amplify the TCRbeta CDR3 regions. TCRbeta libraries were sequenced on an Illumina instrument through the immunoSEQ service. The original methods were these. IMGT annotation was used to assign V, D and J genes, and synthetic CDR3 analogues were used to correct counts for multiplex PCR bias. In the immunoSEQ Analyzer, repertoire clonality was calculated as one minus normalized Shannon entropy. Clonal expansion was defined using Fisher's exact test with Benjamini-Hochberg false discovery rate control and a two-tailed threshold of P<0.01. In TCRdb, the immuneACCESS table is reduced to in-frame sequences with V and J assigned. These tables do not hold every clone; where another copy was compared, an unresolved V gene accounts for under half, and the others remain unexplained. D and trimming were read from the DNA, whereas the V and J calls and clone size are those reported in that table. Present in this sample are fewer than 25,000 clones, 80% to 90% of which were seen just once. The ten most abundant clones make up 0.68% of the sample.

The CDR3 measures 15 amino acids from cysteine to phenylalanine. Kept here is only the CDR3 DNA, which spans 45 bases and is read in frame from base 1. Trimming costs V 2 bases and J 10 bases, and their ends lie 18 bases apart. For CDR1 and CDR2, the germline V gene lists SGDLS and YYNGEE. The chain links TRBV9 with TRBJ1-4, with no confidently assigned D gene. Sequences were obtained from naive CD4+ T cells from blood cultured with regulatory dendritic cells. In light of the paper, this sample's cell subset or site label describes: CD45RA+ naive T cells. This sequence originates from a human donor in good health. The nucleotides read TGTGCCAGCAGCGTCACTTACAGCCCCCCCGGAAAACTGTTTTTT. Translation gives CASSVTYSPPGKLFF.